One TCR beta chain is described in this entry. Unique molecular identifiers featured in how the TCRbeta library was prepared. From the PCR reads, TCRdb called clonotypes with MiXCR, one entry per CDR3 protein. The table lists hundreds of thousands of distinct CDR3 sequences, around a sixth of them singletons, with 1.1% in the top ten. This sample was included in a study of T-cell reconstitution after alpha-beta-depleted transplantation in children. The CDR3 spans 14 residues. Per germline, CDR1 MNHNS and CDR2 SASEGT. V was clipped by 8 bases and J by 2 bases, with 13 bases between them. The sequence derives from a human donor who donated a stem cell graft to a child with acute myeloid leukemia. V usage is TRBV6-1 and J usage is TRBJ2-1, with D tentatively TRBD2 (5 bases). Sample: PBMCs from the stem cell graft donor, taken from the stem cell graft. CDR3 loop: CASARDMPYNEQFF. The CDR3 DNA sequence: TGTGCCAGCGCGAGGGATATGCCCTACAATGAGCAGTTCTTC.